Here is one T cell receptor (beta chain) with its context. Its antigen is unidentified. This record comes from a study of monozygotic twins with inflammatory bowel disease. Whole-study results and caveats: Ultimately, a single strong signal or clonotype associated with IBD was not supported. Relative clonotype sharing with others was diminished in IBD patients versus healthy twins, particularly with disease activity. Concordance status among twins (concordant versus discordant) showed no link to repertoire similarity, possibly from limited power.

UMIs containing a 6-nucleotide sample barcode were added via template switching. Each CDR3 protein gets one entry in TCRdb, which reprocessed the 5' RACE reads and gives no DNA. In total, the table holds around 380,000 distinct CDR3 sequences. The CDR3 has 15 residues. Per germline, CDR1 SEHNR and CDR2 FQNEAQ (reference sequence). What was sequenced was blood. The V call is TRBV7-9, the J call TRBJ1-1; the TRBD1 assignment by TCRdb is unverifiable without DNA. The clonotype originates from a human donor with ulcerative colitis or Crohn's disease, or a healthy co-twin of an affected twin (not recorded which). CDR3 protein: CASSLTGTTNTEAFF.